The next 29 T cell receptor beta chains were all read from a single sample in a study of blood T cell repertoires in COVID-19 (TCRdb year 2020). Library creation used the immunoSEQ multiplex PCR assay. TCRdb limited this immuneACCESS table to in-frame rearrangements with V and J called. A share of clones is missing; checked studies link under half to unresolved V genes, and the rest is unexplained. The sample table shows 300,000 or so clones, and 89% are seen once. The top ten hold roughly 2.9% of the sample. Sequenced: PBMCs or T cells enriched from blood (not recorded which). These receptors were obtained from a woman in her 50s who had been exposed to COVID-19.

The chain carries TRBV27 and TRBJ2-1; TRBD2 is a possible D gene (7 bases). CDR1 and CDR2 from the germline V gene are MNHEY and SMNVEV (reference sequence). Trimming shortened V by 5 bases and J by 9 bases, and 17 bases separated the two germline ends. The CDR3 has 14 amino acids. The CDR3 loop reads CASSPGGPQFEQFF. CDR3 coding DNA: TGTGCCAGCAGTCCGGGGGGCCCCCAATTTGAGCAGTTCTTC.

The chain employs TRBV10-3 and TRBJ1-2, with no clear D. The CDR3 runs to 13 residues. V lost 6 bases, J lost 0 bases, and 8 bases lay in between. Germline values: CDR1 ENHRY, CDR2 SYGVKD. This chain's CDR3 is CAISPGANYGYTF. For the CDR3, the DNA is TGTGCCATCAGCCCCGGGGCTAACTATGGCTACACCTTC.

The CDR3 protein is CSASSDINSPLHF. In DNA, the CDR3 is TGCAGTGCTAGTTCAGACATAAATTCACCCCTCCACTTT. The chain couples TRBV20-1 to TRBJ1-6, with D unclear. Germline V CDR1 and CDR2: DFQATT, SNEGSKA (reference sequence). The CDR3 consists of 13 residues. V lost 3 bases and J lost 7, with 10 bases in between.

The V gene is TRBV28, the J gene TRBJ1-2; the match to TRBD1 covers 7 bases. CDR1 and CDR2 (germline): MDHEN, SYDVKM. Trimming took 1 base from V and 5 from J; bases not matched to a gene: 7. The CDR3 has 15 amino acids. As DNA, the CDR3 is TGTGCCAGCAGTTTATTTGACAGGGAGGCATATGGCTACACCTTC. It codes for CASSLFDREAYGYTF.

The V call is TRBV2, the J call TRBJ2-4; 14 bases align to TRBD2. The CDR3 is made up of 20 amino acids. The V gene's germline CDR1 is SNHLY and CDR2 FYNNEI. V was pared by 2 bases and J by 2 bases, with 11 bases of the junction left unmatched. DNA for the CDR3: TGTGCCAGCAGTGAAAGGGTGGGACTAGCGGGGGCTGCAACCAAAAACATTCAGTACTTC. Its translation is CASSERVGLAGAATKNIQYF.

V gene TRBV3-1 (or the pseudogene TRBV3-2) combines with J gene TRBJ2-6; TRBD2 is a possible D gene (5 bases). The germline gives CDR1 LGHDT, CDR2 YNNKEL (reference sequence). The CDR3 is 16 residues long. Trimming stripped 1 base from V and 0 bases from J, with 7 bases between. CDR3 sequence reads: CASSQGGFSGANVLTF. The CDR3 DNA reads TGTGCCAGCAGCCAAGGAGGGTTCTCTGGGGCCAACGTCCTGACTTTC.

This chain uses TRBV20-1 with TRBJ1-2; D not certain. V lost 3 bases and J lost 4, with 9 bases in between. The CDR3 contains 12 residues. Germline CDR1 and CDR2: DFQATT and SNEGSKA (reference sequence). The CDR3 DNA is TGCAGTGCTAGTGCCAGTCTCTATGGCTACACCTTC. Translated, it gives CSASASLYGYTF.

The chain employs TRBV28 and TRBJ2-7; D possibly corresponds to TRBD1 (6 bases). The CDR3 covers 15 residues. Trimming cost V 2 bases and J 0 bases, with 11 bases left between them. Germline CDR1 MDHEN, CDR2 SYDVKM. The CDR3 sequence is CASSLGRGNSYEQYF. Written as DNA, the CDR3 is TGTGCCAGCAGTTTAGGAAGGGGGAACTCCTACGAGCAGTACTTC.

The J gene is TRBJ1-5, the V gene TRBV5-5; the match to TRBD1 covers 7 bases. Losses at the gene ends were 0 bases for V and 2 bases for J; bases not matched to a gene: 5. The CDR3 extends over 16 amino acids. Germline-derived CDR1 and CDR2 are SGHKS and YYEKEE (reference sequence). CDR3: CASSLAQGSRNQPQHF. CDR3 DNA sequence: TGTGCCAGCAGCTTGGCACAGGGGTCCCGCAATCAGCCCCAGCATTTT. Full variable domain (remainder filled in from reference TRBV5-5 and TRBJ1-5): DAGVTQSPTHLIKTRGQQVTLRCSPISGHKSVSWYQQVLGQGPQFIFQYYEKEERGRGNFPDRFSARQFPNYSSELNVNALLLGDSALYLCASSLAQGSRNQPQHFGDGTRLSIL.

This rearrangement joins TRBV27 to TRBJ2-4, with D tentatively TRBD1 (5 bases). Looked up from germline, CDR1 is MNHEY and CDR2 is SMNVEV (reference sequence). V was shortened by 2 bases and J by 5 bases, with 19 bases between the two germline ends. This CDR3 spans 17 amino acids. CDR3 sequence (DNA): TGTGCCAGCAGTTTACAGGGCAGTCGGGTCGGTCAAAACATTCAGTACTTC. Amino acids: CASSLQGSRVGQNIQYF.

This sequence joins TRBV27 and TRBJ2-7; 9 nucleotides agree with TRBD2. Germline CDR1 is MNHEY and CDR2 is SMNVEV (reference sequence). The trim removed 9 bases at V and 2 bases at J, leaving 17 bases unmatched. CDR3 size: 17 residues. The CDR3 sequence is CARIHWRGGNLAYEQYF. Here the CDR3 DNA reads TGTGCCAGAATACATTGGCGGGGGGGAAATCTTGCCTACGAGCAGTACTTC.

This clone has only one observation. The V and J genes are TRBV5-1 and TRBJ1-1, with D possibly matching TRBD1 (5 bases). With 4 bases removed from V and 3 bases from J, the gap between germline ends came to 13 bases. CDR1 is SGHRS, CDR2 YFSETQ, per germline. The CDR3 totals 14 residues. In DNA form, the CDR3 reads TGCGCCAGCAGCCCCCGACAGACTCACACTGAAGCTTTCTTT. It translates to CASSPRQTHTEAFF.

J is TRBJ1-5 and V is TRBV2; D is uncertain. Trimming removed 5 bases from V and 1 base from J, with 9 bases in between. Per the germline V gene, CDR1 is SNHLY and CDR2 is FYNNEI. This CDR3 contains 14 residues. The CDR3 spells CASSQRRSNQPQHF. As DNA, the CDR3 is TGTGCCAGCAGTCAGAGGAGGAGCAATCAGCCCCAGCATTTT.

This clone was found once. This sequence joins TRBV29-1 and TRBJ2-7; 9 nucleotides agree with TRBD1. This CDR3 contains 12 residues. Germline V gives CDR1 SQVTM, CDR2 ANQGSEA. V shed 7 bases, J shed 4 bases, and the junction held 5 bases outside the gene matches. The CDR3 spells CSAATGGYEQYF. In nucleotides, the CDR3 is TGCAGCGCGGCGACAGGGGGTTACGAGCAGTACTTC.

Concerning this clone: The sample holds other DNA sequences that translate to the same CDR3. The genes are TRBV11-3 and TRBJ2-5, with D possibly being TRBD2 (6 bases). Deletions cut 3 bases from V and 1 base from J, with 9 bases between. Germline assignment: CDR1 SGHNT and CDR2 YENEEA. The CDR3 runs to 14 residues. CDR3 in amino acids: CASSLPGAQETQYF. The CDR3, as DNA: TGTGCCAGCAGCTTGCCGGGAGCCCAAGAGACCCAGTACTTC. The full variable domain, completed using reference TRBV11-3 and TRBJ2-5, is EAGVVQSPRYKIIEKKQPVAFWCNPISGHNTLYWYLQNLGQGPELLIRYENEEAVDDSQLPKDRFSAERLKGVDSTLKIQPAELGDSAVYLCASSLPGAQETQYFGPGTRLLVL.

The rearrangement links TRBV28 to TRBJ2-5; no definite D call. Germline lookup yields CDR1 MDHEN and CDR2 SYDVKM. CDR3 length equals 14 residues. Deletions cut 6 bases from V and 0 bases from J, with 11 bases between. The CDR3 sequence is CASRVGGDQETQYF. CDR3 in DNA: TGTGCCAGCAGAGTTGGCGGAGACCAAGAGACCCAGTACTTC. Full variable domain (missing parts from reference TRBV28 and TRBJ2-5): DVKVTQSSRYLVKRTGEKVFLECVQDMDHENMFWYRQDPGLGLRLIYFSYDVKMKEKGDIPEGYSVSREKKERFSLILESASTNQTSMYLCASRVGGDQETQYFGPGTRLLVL.

V and J are TRBV28 and TRBJ2-7; 9 positions match TRBD1. This CDR3 has 16 residues. Looked up from germline, CDR1 is MDHEN and CDR2 is SYDVKM. The junction had 11 bases not matched to a gene; V was cut back by 6 bases and J by 2 bases. CDR3: CASRYRTGTGTYEQYF. The DNA of the CDR3 is TGTGCCAGCAGATACAGAACCGGGACAGGGACCTACGAGCAGTACTTC.

J is TRBJ2-7 and V is TRBV5-6, with D possibly being TRBD1 (6 bases). Germline V gives CDR1 SGHDT, CDR2 YYEEEE. Trimming removed 3 bases at V and 2 bases at J, with 12 bases between. The CDR3 runs 14 residues. CDR3 sequence: CASSYQGLAYEQYF. The CDR3 DNA reads as TGTGCCAGCAGCTACCAGGGGTTGGCCTACGAGCAGTACTTC. The variable domain in full, completed from reference TRBV5-6 and TRBJ2-7, reads DAGVTQSPTHLIKTRGQQVTLRCSPKSGHDTVSWYQQALGQGPQFIFQYYEEEERQRGNFPDRFSGHQFPNYSSELNVNALLLGDSALYLCASSYQGLAYEQYFGPGTRLTVT.

The CDR3 DNA reads TGTGCCAGCAGCTCCCCAGGGGGCACTGAAGCTTTCTTT. This codes for CASSSPGGTEAFF. The V gene is TRBV7-9, the J gene TRBJ1-1; 7 bases are shared with TRBD1. With V trimmed by 4 bases and J by 4 bases, 3 bases remained unmatched. Looked up from germline, CDR1 is SEHNR and CDR2 is FQNEAQ (reference sequence). CDR3 size: 13 residues.

The rearrangement uses TRBV5-1 and TRBJ2-7, with 10 bases that match TRBD1. The CDR3 is 16 amino acids. The ends lost 3 bases at V and 1 base at J; junction bases unmatched: 7. Germline lookup yields CDR1 SGHRS and CDR2 YFSETQ. The CDR3 DNA reads as TGCGCCAGCAGCTGGGGCCGGGACAGGGGATCCTACGAGCAGTACTTC. Encoded protein: CASSWGRDRGSYEQYF. The full variable domain, its missing parts supplied by reference TRBV5-1 and TRBJ2-7, is KAGVTQTPRYLIKTRGQQVTLSCSPISGHRSVSWYQQTPGQGLQFLFEYFSETQRNKGNFPGRFSGRQFSNSRSEMNVSTLELGDSALYLCASSWGRDRGSYEQYFGPGTRLTVT.

The chain recombines TRBV10-3 with TRBJ1-2, with TRBD1 matching over 7 bases. V trimming: 3 bases; J trimming: 4 bases; junction bases outside the gene matches: 8. Germline CDR1 and CDR2: ENHRY and SYGVKD. The CDR3 is 15 residues long. CDR3 DNA sequence: TGTGCCATCAGTGACCAGACAGGGAGAGTCTATGGCTACACCTTC. Translated, it gives CAISDQTGRVYGYTF.

The chain links TRBV7-2 to TRBJ1-6, with TRBD1 identical over 10 bases. The CDR3 totals 18 residues. The germline gives CDR1 SGHTA, CDR2 FQGNSA. Unmatched junction bases numbered 14, after V lost 5 bases and J lost 7 bases. The CDR3 nucleotides are TGTGCCAGCAGCCCCATTTATAATGGACAGGGGGGGAATTCACCCCTCCACTTT. It is translated as CASSPIYNGQGGNSPLHF.

Many counts were recorded for this clone. This rearrangement joins TRBV28 to TRBJ1-2; possible D gene TRBD1, 5 bases. V shed 10 bases and J shed 1 base, with 10 bases lying between them. From germline, CDR1 is MDHEN and CDR2 SYDVKM. The CDR3 extends over 12 amino acids. CDR3: CATKTDNYGYTF. CDR3 sequence (DNA): TGTGCCACCAAGACAGATAACTATGGCTACACCTTC.

This chain links TRBV5-1 with TRBJ2-5; 8 nucleotides agree with TRBD1. The V and J ends lost 4 bases and 4 bases, in that order; junction bases with no gene match: 3. Per the germline V gene, CDR1 is SGHRS and CDR2 is YFSETQ. The CDR3 is 13 amino acids. The CDR3 bases are TGCGCCAGCAGCGGACAGGGCTCAGAGACCCAGTACTTC. Translation gives CASSGQGSETQYF. The full variable domain, with the rest looked up from reference TRBV5-1 and TRBJ2-5, is KAGVTQTPRYLIKTRGQQVTLSCSPISGHRSVSWYQQTPGQGLQFLFEYFSETQRNKGNFPGRFSGRQFSNSRSEMNVSTLELGDSALYLCASSGQGSETQYFGPGTRLLVL.

The CDR3 sequence: CASSVPQGASRGANVLTF. In DNA, the CDR3 is TGTGCCAGCAGCGTCCCACAGGGGGCGTCCCGAGGGGCCAACGTCCTGACTTTC. The rearrangement joins TRBV9 to TRBJ2-6; TRBD1 agrees at 9 bases. The CDR3 loop spans 18 amino acids. The ends lost 2 bases at V and 4 bases at J; junction bases unmatched: 10. Germline lookup yields CDR1 SGDLS and CDR2 YYNGEE.

The CDR3 is CAISDPGLGGGRETQYF. The CDR3 DNA follows: TGTGCCATCAGTGACCCCGGTTTGGGGGGGGGCCGAGAGACCCAGTACTTC. The chain recombines TRBV10-3 with TRBJ2-5; tentatively, D is TRBD2 (7 bases). This CDR3 contains 17 residues. Germline V gene data show CDR1 as ENHRY and CDR2 as SYGVKD. The V gene lost 3 bases and the J gene lost 4 bases, with 21 bases spanning the gap.

V gene TRBV2 combines with J gene TRBJ2-1, with a weak D call TRBD2 (6 bases). Germline loops: CDR1 SNHLY, CDR2 FYNNEI. The CDR3 contains 14 residues. Trimming took 6 bases from V and 5 from J, leaving 14 bases between them. CDR3 sequence (DNA): TGTGCCAGCAGGAGACTAGGAGTAAACAATGAGCAGTTCTTC. Translation: CASRRLGVNNEQFF.

The chain recombines TRBV5-1 with TRBJ1-1, with D tentatively TRBD1 (6 bases). This CDR3 is built from 15 residues. Trimming left V 4 bases short and J 3 bases short, with 16 bases between. From germline, CDR1 is SGHRS and CDR2 YFSETQ. CDR3 sequence (DNA): TGCGCCAGCAGCAGTGACAGGCGATCAGACACTGAAGCTTTCTTT. Its protein is CASSSDRRSDTEAFF.

The chain carries TRBV7-9 and TRBJ1-5, with a weak D call TRBD1 (5 bases). The CDR3 runs to 15 residues. Germline CDR1 and CDR2: SEHNR and FQNEAQ (reference sequence). V was pared by 4 bases and J by 2 bases, with 12 bases between. CDR3 sequence (DNA): TGTGCCAGCAGCTCCCAGGGAATAGGCAATCAGCCCCAGCATTTT. Protein product: CASSSQGIGNQPQHF.